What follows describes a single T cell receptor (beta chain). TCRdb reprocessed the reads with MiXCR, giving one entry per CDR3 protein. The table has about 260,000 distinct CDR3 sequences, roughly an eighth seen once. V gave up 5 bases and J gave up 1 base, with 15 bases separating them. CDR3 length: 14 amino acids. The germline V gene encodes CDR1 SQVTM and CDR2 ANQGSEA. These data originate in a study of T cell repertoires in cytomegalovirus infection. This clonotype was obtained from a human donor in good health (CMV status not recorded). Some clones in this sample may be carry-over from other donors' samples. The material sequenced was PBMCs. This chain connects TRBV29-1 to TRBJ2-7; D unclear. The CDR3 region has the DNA TGCAGCGTTTCGACTTCGATCTCATCCTACGAGCAGTACTTC. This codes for CSVSTSISSYEQYF.